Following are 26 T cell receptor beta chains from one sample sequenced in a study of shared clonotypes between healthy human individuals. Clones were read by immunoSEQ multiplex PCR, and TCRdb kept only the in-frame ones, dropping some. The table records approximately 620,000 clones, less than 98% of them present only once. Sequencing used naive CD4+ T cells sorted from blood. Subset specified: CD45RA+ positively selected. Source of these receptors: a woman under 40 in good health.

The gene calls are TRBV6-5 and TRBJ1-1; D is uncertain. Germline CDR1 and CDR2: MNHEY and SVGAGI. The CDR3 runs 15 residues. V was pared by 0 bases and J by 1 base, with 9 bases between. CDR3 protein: CASSYSSGWNTEAFF. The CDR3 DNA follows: TGTGCCAGCAGTTACTCCTCGGGCTGGAACACTGAAGCTTTCTTT.

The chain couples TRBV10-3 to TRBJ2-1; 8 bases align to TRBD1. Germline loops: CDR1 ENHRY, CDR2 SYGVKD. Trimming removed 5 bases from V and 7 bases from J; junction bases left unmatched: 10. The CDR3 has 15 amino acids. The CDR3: CAISIGQGNKNEQFF. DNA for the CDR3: TGTGCCATCAGTATAGGACAGGGCAACAAGAATGAGCAGTTCTTC.

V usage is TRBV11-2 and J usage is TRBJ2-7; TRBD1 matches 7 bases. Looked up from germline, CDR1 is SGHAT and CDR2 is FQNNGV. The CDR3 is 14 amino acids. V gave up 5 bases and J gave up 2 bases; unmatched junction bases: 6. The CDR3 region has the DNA TGTGCCAGCAGCCAGCACAGGGGAGCCTACGAGCAGTACTTC. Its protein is CASSQHRGAYEQYF. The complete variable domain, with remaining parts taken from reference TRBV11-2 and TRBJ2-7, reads EAGVAQSPRYKIIEKRQSVAFWCNPISGHATLYWYQQILGQGPKLLIQFQNNGVVDDSQLPKDRFSAERLKGVDSTLKIQPAKLEDSAVYLCASSQHRGAYEQYFGPGTRLTVT.

CDR3 protein: CASSGTGEEQPQHF. CDR3 DNA: TGTGCCAGCAGTGGGACAGGGGAAGAGCAGCCCCAGCATTTT. The gene calls are TRBV2 and TRBJ1-5; TRBD1 matches 9 bases. The CDR3 has 14 residues. V shed 4 bases and J 7 bases; nucleotides not matched to a gene: 5. The germline CDR1 and CDR2 sequences are SNHLY and FYNNEI.

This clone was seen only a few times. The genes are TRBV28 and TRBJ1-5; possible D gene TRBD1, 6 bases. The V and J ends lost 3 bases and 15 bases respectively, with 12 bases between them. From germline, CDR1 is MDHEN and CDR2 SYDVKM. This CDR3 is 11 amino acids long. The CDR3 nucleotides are TGTGCCAGCAGTTTTAGGGGGAATCTGCATTTT. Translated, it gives CASSFRGNLHF.

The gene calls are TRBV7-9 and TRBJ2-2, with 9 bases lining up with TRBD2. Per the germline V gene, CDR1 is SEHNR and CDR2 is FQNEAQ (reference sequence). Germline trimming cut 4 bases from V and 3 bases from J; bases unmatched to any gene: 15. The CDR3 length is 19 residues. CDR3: CASSSIWASGIGDTGELFF. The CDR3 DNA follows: TGTGCCAGCAGCTCTATTTGGGCTAGCGGGATCGGAGACACCGGGGAGCTGTTTTTT.

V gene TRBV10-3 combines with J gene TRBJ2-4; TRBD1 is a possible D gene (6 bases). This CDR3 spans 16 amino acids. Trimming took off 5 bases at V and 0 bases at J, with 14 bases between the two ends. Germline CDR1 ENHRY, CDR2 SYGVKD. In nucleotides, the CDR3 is TGTGCCATCAGTTCAGGGGAGAACCTAGCCAAAAACATTCAGTACTTC. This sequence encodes CAISSGENLAKNIQYF.

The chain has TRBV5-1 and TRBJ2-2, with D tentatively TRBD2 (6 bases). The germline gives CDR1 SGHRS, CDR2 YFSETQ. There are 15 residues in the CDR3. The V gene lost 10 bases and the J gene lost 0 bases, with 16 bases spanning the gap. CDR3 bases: TGCGCCTCCCAGCACGGAGGGTCGAACACCGGGGAGCTGTTTTTT. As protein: CASQHGGSNTGELFF.

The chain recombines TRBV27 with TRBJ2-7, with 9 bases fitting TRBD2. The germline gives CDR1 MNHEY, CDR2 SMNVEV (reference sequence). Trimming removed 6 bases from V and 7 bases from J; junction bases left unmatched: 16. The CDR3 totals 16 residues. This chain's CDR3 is CASSNEVGSGRAEQYF. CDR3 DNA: TGTGCCAGCAGCAACGAAGTTGGTAGCGGGAGAGCAGAGCAGTACTTC.

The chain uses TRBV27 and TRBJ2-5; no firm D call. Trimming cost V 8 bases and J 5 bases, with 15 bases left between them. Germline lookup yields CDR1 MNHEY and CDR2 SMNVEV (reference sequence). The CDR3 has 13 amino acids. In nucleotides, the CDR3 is TGTGCCAGCGGAGCCTCGGTCTTGGAGACCCAGTACTTC. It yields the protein CASGASVLETQYF.

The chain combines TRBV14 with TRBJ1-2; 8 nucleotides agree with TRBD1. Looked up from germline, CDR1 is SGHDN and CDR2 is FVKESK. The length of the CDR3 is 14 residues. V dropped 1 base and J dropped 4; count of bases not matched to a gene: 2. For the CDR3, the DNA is TGTGCCAGCAGCCAAGTGGGGACAGGCTATGGCTACACCTTC. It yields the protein CASSQVGTGYGYTF.

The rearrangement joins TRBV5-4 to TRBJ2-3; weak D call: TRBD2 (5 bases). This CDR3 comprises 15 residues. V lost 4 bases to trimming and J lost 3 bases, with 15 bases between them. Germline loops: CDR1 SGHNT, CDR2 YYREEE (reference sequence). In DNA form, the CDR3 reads TGTGCCAGCAGCGTGGCGGGCGCCCAGACAGATACGCAGTATTTT. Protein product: CASSVAGAQTDTQYF.

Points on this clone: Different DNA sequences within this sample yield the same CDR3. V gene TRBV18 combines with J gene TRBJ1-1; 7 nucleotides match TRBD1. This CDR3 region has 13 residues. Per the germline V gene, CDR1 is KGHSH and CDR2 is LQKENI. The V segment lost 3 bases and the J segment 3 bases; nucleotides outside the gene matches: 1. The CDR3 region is CASSPQGDTEAFF. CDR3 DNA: TGTGCCAGCTCACCGCAGGGGGACACTGAAGCTTTCTTT.

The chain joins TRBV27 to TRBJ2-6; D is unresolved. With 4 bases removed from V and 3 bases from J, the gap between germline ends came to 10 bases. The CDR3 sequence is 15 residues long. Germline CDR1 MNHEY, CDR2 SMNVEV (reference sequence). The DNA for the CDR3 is TGTGCCAGCAGTTACGAGGCGTATGGGGCCAACGTCCTGACTTTC. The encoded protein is CASSYEAYGANVLTF.

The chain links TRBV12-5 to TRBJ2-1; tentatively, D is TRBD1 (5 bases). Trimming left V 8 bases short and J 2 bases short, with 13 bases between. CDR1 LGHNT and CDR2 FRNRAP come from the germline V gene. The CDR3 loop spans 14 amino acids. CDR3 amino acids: CASSQGYPYNEQFF. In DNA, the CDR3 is TGTGCTAGTTCCCAGGGATACCCCTACAATGAGCAGTTCTTC.

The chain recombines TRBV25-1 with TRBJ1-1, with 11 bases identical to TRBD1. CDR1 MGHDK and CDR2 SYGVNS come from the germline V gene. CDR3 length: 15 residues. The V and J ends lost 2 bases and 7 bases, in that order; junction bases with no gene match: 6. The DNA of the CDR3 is TGTGCCAGCAGTGAACCGGGACAGGGGGGAGGTGAAGCTTTCTTT. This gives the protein CASSEPGQGGGEAFF.

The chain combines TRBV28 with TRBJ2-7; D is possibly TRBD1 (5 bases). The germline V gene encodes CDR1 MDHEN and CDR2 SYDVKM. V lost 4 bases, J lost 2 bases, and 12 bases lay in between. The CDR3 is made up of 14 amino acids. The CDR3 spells CASSSQRTTYEQYF. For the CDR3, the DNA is TGTGCCAGCAGTTCCCAACGGACAACCTACGAGCAGTACTTC.

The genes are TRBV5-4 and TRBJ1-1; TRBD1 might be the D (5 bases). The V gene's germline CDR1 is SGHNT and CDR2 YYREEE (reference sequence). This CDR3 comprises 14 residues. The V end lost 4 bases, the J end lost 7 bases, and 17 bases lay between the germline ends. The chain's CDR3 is CASSPRGELSEAFF. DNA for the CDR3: TGTGCCAGCAGCCCCCGGGGCGAACTTAGTGAAGCTTTCTTT. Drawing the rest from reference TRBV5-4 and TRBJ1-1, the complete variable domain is ETGVTQSPTHLIKTRGQQVTLRCSSQSGHNTVSWYQQALGQGPQFIFQYYREEENGRGNFPPRFSGLQFPNYSSELNVNALELDDSALYLCASSPRGELSEAFFGQGTRLTVV.

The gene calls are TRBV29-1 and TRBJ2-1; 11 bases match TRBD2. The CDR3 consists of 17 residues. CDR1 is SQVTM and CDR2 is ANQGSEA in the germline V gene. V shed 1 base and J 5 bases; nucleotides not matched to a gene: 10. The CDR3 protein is CSVEAIPGLAVNNEQFF. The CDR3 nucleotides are TGCAGCGTTGAAGCCATCCCGGGACTAGCGGTAAACAATGAGCAGTTCTTC.

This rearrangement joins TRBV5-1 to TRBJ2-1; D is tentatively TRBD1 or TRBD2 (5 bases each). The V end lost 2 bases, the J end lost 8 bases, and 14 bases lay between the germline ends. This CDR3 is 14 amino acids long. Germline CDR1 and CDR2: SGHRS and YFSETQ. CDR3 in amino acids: CASSFGTTRDEQFF. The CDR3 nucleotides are TGCGCCAGCAGCTTCGGGACCACAAGGGATGAGCAGTTCTTC.

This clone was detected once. This chain's CDR3 is CASSKRAEQETQYF. CDR3 DNA sequence: TGTGCCAGCAGTAAAAGGGCGGAACAAGAGACCCAGTACTTC. The chain joins TRBV2 to TRBJ2-5; no reliable D call. The CDR3 is 14 residues long. CDR1 SNHLY and CDR2 FYNNEI come from the germline V gene. V was trimmed by 5 bases and J by 2 bases, leaving 12 bases between them.

In nucleotides, the CDR3 is TGCGCCAGCAGGGGACAGATAAATTCGGATACGCAGTATTTT. The encoded protein is CASRGQINSDTQYF. The chain links TRBV5-1 to TRBJ2-3; TRBD1 matches at 7 bases. Germline CDR1 reads SGHRS; CDR2 reads YFSETQ. CDR3 length: 14 amino acids. V shed 5 bases, J shed 6 bases, and the junction held 9 bases outside the gene matches.

The CDR3: CATSRPSSEEQYF. Here the CDR3 DNA reads TGTGCCACCAGCAGACCCTCCTCGGAAGAGCAGTACTTC. The genes are TRBV15 and TRBJ2-7; D is uncertain. Trimming left V 2 bases short and J 7 bases short, with 12 bases between. Germline V gene lookup returns CDR1 LNHNV and CDR2 YYDKDF (reference sequence). There are 13 residues in the CDR3.

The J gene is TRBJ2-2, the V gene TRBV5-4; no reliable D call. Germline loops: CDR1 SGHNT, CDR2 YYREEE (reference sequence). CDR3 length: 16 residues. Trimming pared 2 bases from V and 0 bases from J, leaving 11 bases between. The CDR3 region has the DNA TGTGCCAGCAGCTTTGGAACGACGCCGAACACCGGGGAGCTGTTTTTT. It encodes CASSFGTTPNTGELFF.

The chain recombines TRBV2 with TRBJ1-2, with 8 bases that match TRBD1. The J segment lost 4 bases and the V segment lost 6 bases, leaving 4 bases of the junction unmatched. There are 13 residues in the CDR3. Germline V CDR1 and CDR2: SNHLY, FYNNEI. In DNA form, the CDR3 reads TGTGCCAGCAGCCGGGGACAGGCCTATGGCTACACCTTC. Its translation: CASSRGQAYGYTF.

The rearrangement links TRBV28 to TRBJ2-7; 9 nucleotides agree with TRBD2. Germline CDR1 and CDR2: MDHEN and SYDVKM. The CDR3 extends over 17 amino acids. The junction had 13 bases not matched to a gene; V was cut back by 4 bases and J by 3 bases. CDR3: CASSSGGHSGSLYEQYF. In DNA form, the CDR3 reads TGTGCCAGCAGTTCCGGGGGCCATAGCGGGAGCCTCTACGAGCAGTACTTC.